These T cell receptor beta chains were read from a single sample in a study of chronic HIV infection and antiretroviral therapy. Each CDR3 protein is one row after TCRdb ran MiXCR on the 5' RACE reads. The repertoire consists of around 30,000 distinct CDR3 sequences, with around 9% occurring once and the leading ten covering 2.5%. Input material: peripheral blood. The source is an adult who had HIV and had not received antiretroviral therapy, or was an uninfected healthy control (not recorded which). CDR3s include the opening cysteine and the closing phenylalanine or tryptophan. The D gene is left open where the match is weak. Where a row states a size, it is once, few, many or the class of an expanded clone; other rows omit it.

>TRBV12-3/TRBV12-4|TRBD1|many|TRBJ1-1
CASSPEITGGLNTEAFF
TGTGCCAGCAGTCCAGAAATAACAGGGGGCTTGAACACTGAAGCTTTCTTT
>TRBV6-6|.|many|TRBJ1-5
CASRRGGEAQPQHF
TGTGCCAGCAGGAGAGGTGGTGAGGCTCAGCCCCAGCATTTT
>TRBV14|TRBD1|many|TRBJ1-4
CASSQTGEVTKLFF
TGTGCCAGCAGCCAAACAGGGGAAGTGACAAAACTGTTTTTT
>TRBV29-1|.|.|TRBJ1-4
CSVENEKLFF
TGCAGCGTTGAAAATGAAAAACTGTTTTTT
>TRBV20-1|.|.|TRBJ1-1
CSARGRGDTEAFF
TGCAGTGCTAGAGGCAGGGGTGACACTGAAGCTTTCTTT
>TRBV20-1|.|few|TRBJ1-4
CSASGSREKLFF
TGCAGTGCTTCAGGTTCGCGTGAAAAACTGTTTTTT
>TRBV29-1|.|.|TRBJ2-1
CSVVDSYNEQFF
TGCAGCGTTGTCGACTCCTACAATGAGCAGTTCTTC
>TRBV4-3|.|.|TRBJ1-1
CASSAEGEGTEAFF
TGCGCCAGCAGCGCGGAAGGGGAAGGGACTGAAGCTTTCTTT
>TRBV5-1|.|many|TRBJ2-3
CASAPAARTDTQYF
TGCGCCAGCGCACCGGCAGCTCGCACAGATACGCAGTATTTT
>TRBV4-2|TRBD1|few|TRBJ2-3
CASSQGGQGARDTQYF
TGTGCCAGCAGCCAAGGCGGACAGGGGGCACGGGATACGCAGTATTTT
>TRBV20-1|TRBD1|many|TRBJ1-2
CSATSDRARSYGYTF
TGCAGTGCCACTTCTGACAGGGCACGCTCTTATGGCTACACCTTC
>TRBV6-6|TRBD1|many|TRBJ1-1
CASRGETGSSTEAFF
TGTGCCAGCAGGGGGGAGACAGGGAGTAGCACTGAAGCTTTCTTT
>TRBV11-2|.|.|TRBJ1-1
CASIFYSGMNTEAFF
TGTGCCAGCATCTTTTACAGCGGGATGAACACTGAAGCTTTCTTT
>TRBV29-1|.|many|TRBJ2-3
CSVGGRTTDTQYF
TGCAGCGTTGGGGGACGGACCACAGATACGCAGTATTTT
>TRBV5-1|.|many|TRBJ1-4
CASSYGQRNEKLFF
TGCGCCAGCAGCTACGGACAAAGAAATGAAAAACTGTTTTTT
>TRBV11-2|.|few|TRBJ2-5
CASSLVLYPETQYF
TGTGCCAGCAGCTTAGTTCTATACCCAGAGACCCAGTACTTC
>TRBV29-1|.|many|TRBJ1-1
CSVESLGNTEAFF
TGCAGCGTTGAAAGCCTGGGAAACACTGAAGCTTTCTTT